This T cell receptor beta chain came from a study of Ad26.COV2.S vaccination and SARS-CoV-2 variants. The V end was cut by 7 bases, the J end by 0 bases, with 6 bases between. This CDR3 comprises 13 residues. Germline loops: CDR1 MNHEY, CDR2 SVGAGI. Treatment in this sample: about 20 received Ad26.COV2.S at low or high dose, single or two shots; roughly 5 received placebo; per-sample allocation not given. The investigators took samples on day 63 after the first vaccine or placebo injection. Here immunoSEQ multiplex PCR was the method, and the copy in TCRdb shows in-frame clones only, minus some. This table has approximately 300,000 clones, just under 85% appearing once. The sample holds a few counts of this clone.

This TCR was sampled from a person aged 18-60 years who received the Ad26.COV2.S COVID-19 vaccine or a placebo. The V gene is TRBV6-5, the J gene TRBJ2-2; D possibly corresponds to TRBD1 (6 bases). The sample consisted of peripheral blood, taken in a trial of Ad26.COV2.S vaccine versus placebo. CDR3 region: CASTGANTGELFF. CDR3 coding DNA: TGTGCCAGCACAGGGGCGAACACCGGGGAGCTGTTTTTT.